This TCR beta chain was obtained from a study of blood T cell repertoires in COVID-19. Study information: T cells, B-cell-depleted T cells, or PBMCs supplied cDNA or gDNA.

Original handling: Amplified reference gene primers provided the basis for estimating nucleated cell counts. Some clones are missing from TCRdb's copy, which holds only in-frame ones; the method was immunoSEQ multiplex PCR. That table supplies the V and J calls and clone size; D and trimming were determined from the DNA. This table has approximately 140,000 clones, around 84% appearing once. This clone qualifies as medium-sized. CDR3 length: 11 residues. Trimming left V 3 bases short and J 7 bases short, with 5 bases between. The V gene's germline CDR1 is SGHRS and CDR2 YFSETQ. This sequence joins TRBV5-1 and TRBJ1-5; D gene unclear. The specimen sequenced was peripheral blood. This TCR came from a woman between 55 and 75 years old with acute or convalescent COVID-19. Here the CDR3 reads CASSSKQPQHF. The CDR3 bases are TGCGCCAGCAGCTCTAAACAGCCCCAGCATTTT.